This T cell receptor (beta chain) was identified in a study of cytomegalovirus exposure and HLA in healthy donors. This clone was detected only once. What it binds is not known. The length of the CDR3 is 17 residues. Germline V gene sequence: CDR1 SQVTM, CDR2 ANQGSEA. J was trimmed by 6 bases and V by 7 bases; bases with no gene match: 18. TCRdb's table, derived via immunoSEQ multiplex PCR, lists solely in-frame clones and lacks some. The data hold 90,000 to 150,000 clones, with approximately 87% observed a single time. Points from the study as a whole: The study recorded 164 TCR beta chains that were cytomegalovirus-associated. Published work reported that the classifier diagnosed cytomegalovirus status with high specificity and sensitivity. Subsequent analysis of the approximately 120 validation repertoires found a tendency for first-cohort TCR clusters to co-occur.

The sequence was collected from a woman under 40 in good health and CMV-seronegative. J is TRBJ2-2 and V is TRBV29-1, with 9 nucleotides matching TRBD2. Input material: PBMCs. The CDR3, as DNA: TGCAGCGCATCCCCAGCCGCGATAGCGGGGGTACCCGGGGAGCTGTTTTTT. This sequence encodes CSASPAAIAGVPGELFF.